The sequence of this TCR beta chain was determined in a study of blood T cell repertoires in COVID-19 (dated by TCRdb to 2020 to 2022). Looking at the study overall: Samples from collaborators originated in the United States, Italy and Spain and spanned both the acute and convalescent phases of COVID-19. The material from the prospective study consisted of cDNA or gDNA derived from T cells, B-cell-depleted T cells, or PBMCs. The dataset comprised deeply sampled blood TCRbeta repertoires from subjects exposed to, actively infected with, or recovered from COVID-19. A freely available public database, intended as a resource for researchers studying the immune response to SARS-CoV-2, is where the repertoires were released. Samples came from the ongoing ImmuneRACE study (first 160 participants) plus 1,254 subjects from 6 global collaborators. The sample metadata nearly always contained a de-identified subject ID, COVID-19 status, age in years and sex. HLA class I and class II types, where available, came from metadata supplied by the sample provider rather than from assay-based typing. What the research found in general, with its limitations: How much clinical and demographic metadata was included differed by source and by participant, and the metadata was provided uncurated.

This clone was seen only a few times. What antigen it recognizes has not been identified. No quality values exist for individual bases; no much larger clone is one base distant. Each collaborating institution followed its own protocols to collect whole blood in K2EDTA tubes. For TCRbeta analysis, collaborators shipped samples as frozen whole blood, isolated PBMCs, or DNA extracted from either of those sample types. Trimming at the junction amounts to 9 bases on V and 10 bases on J, and the germline ends lie 16 bases apart. The germline V gene (reference sequence) sets CDR1 to LNHDA and CDR2 to SQIVND. The CDR3 has 13 amino acids, counting the end cysteine and phenylalanine. Only CDR3 DNA is held: 39 bases, read in frame from base 1. The immunoSEQ Assay, a bias-controlled multiplex PCR, was used to amplify TCRbeta CDR3 regions from genomic DNA. As for the authors' bioinformatics: Within the assay, amplification of reference gene primers was used to estimate how many nucleated cells each sample contained. Sequence reads were collapsed and filtered to measure the absolute abundance of every unique TCRbeta CDR3 rearrangement. For each sample, productive Simpson clonality was calculated as the square root of Simpson's diversity index across productive rearrangements. Entries here come from immuneACCESS through TCRdb and include only in-frame sequences with V and J called. Some clones fail to appear in such tables; in the studies checked, an unresolved V gene covers under half of the shortfall, and the cause of the remainder is unknown. V, J and clone size were drawn from that table, and D and trimming were deduced from the DNA. This sample comprises 150,000 to 200,000 clones, roughly nine tenths of them detected only once. The ten biggest clones cover around 3.3% of the sample.

The sample taken for sequencing was peripheral blood. The chain joins TRBV19 to TRBJ1-6; the D gene is perhaps TRBD1, on 5 matching bases. This TCR came from a man in his sixties or seventies with acute or convalescent COVID-19. The encoded CDR3 is CASREENDSPLHF. The nucleotides are TGTGCCAGCAGGGAAGAGAACGACTCACCCCTCCACTTT.